This T cell receptor (beta chain) originates from a study of response to subunit inactivated influenza vaccine. Study-wide findings and caveats: Each seasonal influenza vaccination recruits few new T cells, the authors suggested.

TCRdb reanalysed the RT-PCR reads using MiXCR and keeps one entry per CDR3 protein. Seen here are a few hundred thousand distinct CDR3 sequences, 9.5% to 15% observed once, and the top ten hold approximately 8.3%. A note on this clonotype: As yet, its antigen is unknown.

V was trimmed by 6 bases and J by 5 bases, leaving 6 bases between them. Germline assignment: CDR1 ENHRY and CDR2 SYGVKD. The CDR3 has 11 amino acids. The sequencing used non-naive T cells sorted from PBMCs, collected 14 to 15 days before vaccination. The chain recombines TRBV10-3 with TRBJ2-3; TRBD2 is a possible D gene (6 bases). This receptor was identified in a man between 45 and 60 years old who received an inactivated influenza vaccine. Written as DNA, the CDR3 is TGTGCCATCAGGGGAGGAGATACGCAGTATTTT. It yields the protein CAIRGGDTQYF.